Sequencing of this T cell receptor beta chain was carried out in a study of blood T cell repertoires in COVID-19. Study-level background: Spain, Italy and the United States supplied samples that represented acute and convalescent COVID-19. The analysed material was cDNA or gDNA that came from T cells, B-cell-depleted T cells, or PBMCs.

As originally analysed: Amplification of reference gene primers was used by the study to estimate nucleated cell counts. Measured with immunoSEQ multiplex PCR; TCRdb has only the in-frame clones, and not every one. The V and J calls and clone size are taken from that table; D and trimming were inferred from the DNA. The repertoire has about 200,000 clones, 85% to 90% of them found once; the top ten carry roughly 0.78%. Only a few counts were recorded for this clone. The TCR comes from a woman in her seventies with acute or convalescent COVID-19. The specimen sequenced was peripheral blood.

The CDR3: CASSSGVLAFF. CDR3 nucleotides: TGTGCCAGCAGCTCCGGGGTTCTGGCTTTCTTT. J is TRBJ1-1 and V is TRBV7-6; D unresolved. The V gene lost 4 bases and the J gene lost 11 bases, with 11 bases spanning the gap. In germline, CDR1 is SGHVS, CDR2 FNYEAQ. The CDR3 contains 11 residues.